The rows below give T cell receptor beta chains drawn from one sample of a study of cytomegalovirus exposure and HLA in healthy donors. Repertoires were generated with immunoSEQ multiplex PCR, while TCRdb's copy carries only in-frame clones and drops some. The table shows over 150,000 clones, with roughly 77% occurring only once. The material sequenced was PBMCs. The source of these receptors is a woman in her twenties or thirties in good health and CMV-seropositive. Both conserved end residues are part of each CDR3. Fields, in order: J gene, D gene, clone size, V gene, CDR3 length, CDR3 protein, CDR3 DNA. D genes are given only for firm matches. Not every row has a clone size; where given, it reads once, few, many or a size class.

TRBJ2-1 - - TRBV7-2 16 CASSLIFRSSYNEQFF TGTGCCAGCAGCTTAATTTTTCGGAGCTCCTACAATGAGCAGTTCTTC
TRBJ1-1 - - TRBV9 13 CASSVDEYTEAFF TGTGCCAGCAGCGTAGACGAGTACACTGAAGCTTTCTTT
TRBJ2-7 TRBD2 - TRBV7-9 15 CASSQLASESYEQYF TGTGCCAGCAGCCAACTAGCGTCTGAGTCCTACGAGCAGTACTTC
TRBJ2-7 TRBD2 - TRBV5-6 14 CASSLAGELSGQYF TGTGCCAGCAGCCTAGCGGGAGAGCTTTCAGGGCAGTACTTC
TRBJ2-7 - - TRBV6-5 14 CASRGAGPFYEQYF TGTGCCAGCAGGGGTGCGGGACCCTTCTACGAGCAGTACTTC
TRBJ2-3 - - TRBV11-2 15 CASSLVGGSTDTQYF TGTGCCAGCAGCTTAGTTGGCGGAAGCACAGATACGCAGTATTTT
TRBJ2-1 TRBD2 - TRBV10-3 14 CATGASGSYNEQFF TGTGCCACCGGGGCTAGCGGCTCCTACAATGAGCAGTTCTTC
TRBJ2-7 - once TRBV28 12 CASSWDKAEQYF TGTGCCAGCAGCTGGGACAAGGCCGAGCAGTACTTC
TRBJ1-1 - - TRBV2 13 CASRADRNTEAFF TGTGCCAGCAGGGCTGACAGAAACACTGAAGCTTTCTTT
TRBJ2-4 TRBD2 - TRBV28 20 CASRGPRRASGRAGRNIQYF TGTGCCAGCAGAGGGCCAAGGAGGGCTAGCGGGAGGGCCGGGCGTAACATTCAGTACTTC
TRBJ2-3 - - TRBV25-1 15 CASSEFWASTDTQYF TGTGCCAGCAGTGAATTTTGGGCGAGCACAGATACGCAGTATTTT
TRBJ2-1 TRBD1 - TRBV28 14 CASIPGQGWNEQFF TGTGCCAGCATCCCGGGACAGGGGTGGAATGAGCAGTTCTTC
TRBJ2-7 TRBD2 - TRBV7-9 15 CASRSSGSLTNEQYF TGTGCCAGCAGGTCTAGCGGGAGTCTAACTAACGAGCAGTACTTC